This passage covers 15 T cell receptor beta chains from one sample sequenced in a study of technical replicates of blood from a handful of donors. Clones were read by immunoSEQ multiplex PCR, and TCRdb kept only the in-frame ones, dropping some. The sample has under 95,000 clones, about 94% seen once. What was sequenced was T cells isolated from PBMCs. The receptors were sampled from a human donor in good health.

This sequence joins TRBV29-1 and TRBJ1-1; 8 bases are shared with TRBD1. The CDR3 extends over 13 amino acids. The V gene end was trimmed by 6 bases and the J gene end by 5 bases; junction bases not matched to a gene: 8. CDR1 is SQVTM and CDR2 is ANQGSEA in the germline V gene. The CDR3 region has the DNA TGCAGCGTCAATAAACAGGGGGAGACTGAAGCTTTCTTT. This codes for CSVNKQGETEAFF.

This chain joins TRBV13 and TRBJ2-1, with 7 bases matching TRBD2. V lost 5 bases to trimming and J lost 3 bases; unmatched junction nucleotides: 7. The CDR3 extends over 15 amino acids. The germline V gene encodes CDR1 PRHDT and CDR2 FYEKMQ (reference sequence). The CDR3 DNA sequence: TGTGCCAGCAGCACCTCGGGAGGAGGCTACAATGAGCAGTTCTTC. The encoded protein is CASSTSGGGYNEQFF.

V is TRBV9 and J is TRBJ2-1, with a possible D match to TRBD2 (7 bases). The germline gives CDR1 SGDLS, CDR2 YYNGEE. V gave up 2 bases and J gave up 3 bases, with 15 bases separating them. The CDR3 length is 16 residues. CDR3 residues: CASSVDTGGLYNEQFF. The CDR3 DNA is TGTGCCAGCAGCGTGGACACGGGGGGCCTCTACAATGAGCAGTTCTTC.

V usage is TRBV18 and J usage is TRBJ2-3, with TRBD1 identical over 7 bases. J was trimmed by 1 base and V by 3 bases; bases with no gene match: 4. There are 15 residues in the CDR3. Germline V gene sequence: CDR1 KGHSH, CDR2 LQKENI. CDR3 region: CASSPDRRGTDTQYF. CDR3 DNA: TGTGCCAGCTCACCGGACAGGAGAGGCACAGATACGCAGTATTTT.

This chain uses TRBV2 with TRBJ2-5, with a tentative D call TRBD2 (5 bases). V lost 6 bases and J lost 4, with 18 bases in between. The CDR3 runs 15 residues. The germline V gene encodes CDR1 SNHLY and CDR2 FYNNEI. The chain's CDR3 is CASRRQREWIETQYF. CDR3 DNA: TGTGCCAGCAGGAGGCAGAGGGAGTGGATAGAGACCCAGTACTTC.

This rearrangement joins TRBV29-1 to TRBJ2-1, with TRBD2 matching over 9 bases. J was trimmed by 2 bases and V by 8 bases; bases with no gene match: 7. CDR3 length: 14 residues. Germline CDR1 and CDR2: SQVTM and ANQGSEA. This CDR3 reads CSLPLAGTYNEQFF. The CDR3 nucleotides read TGCAGCCTCCCCCTAGCGGGGACCTACAATGAGCAGTTCTTC.

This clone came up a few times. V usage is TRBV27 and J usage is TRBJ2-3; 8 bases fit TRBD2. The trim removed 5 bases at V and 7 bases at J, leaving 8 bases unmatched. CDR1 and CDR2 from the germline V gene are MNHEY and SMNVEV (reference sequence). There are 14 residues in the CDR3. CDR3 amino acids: CASSPRTSRHTQYF. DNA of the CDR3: TGTGCCAGCAGTCCTCGGACTAGCAGGCATACGCAGTATTTT.

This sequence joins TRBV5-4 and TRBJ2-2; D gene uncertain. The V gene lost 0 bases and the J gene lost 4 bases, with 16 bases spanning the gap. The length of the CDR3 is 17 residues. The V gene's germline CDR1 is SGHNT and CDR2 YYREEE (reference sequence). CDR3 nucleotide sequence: TGTGCCAGCAGCTTGGCTCTCGGCCGCGGAACCACCGGGGAGCTGTTTTTT. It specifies CASSLALGRGTTGELFF.

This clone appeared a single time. CDR3 nucleotide sequence: TGTGCCAGCACTACGCAGGGAAAAGACACTGAAGCTTTCTTT. Translated, it gives CASTTQGKDTEAFF. This chain uses TRBV28 with TRBJ1-1; D perhaps matches TRBD1 (5 bases). Trimming took 7 bases from V and 3 from J, leaving 15 bases between them. Germline V gene lookup returns CDR1 MDHEN and CDR2 SYDVKM. The CDR3 is made up of 14 amino acids.

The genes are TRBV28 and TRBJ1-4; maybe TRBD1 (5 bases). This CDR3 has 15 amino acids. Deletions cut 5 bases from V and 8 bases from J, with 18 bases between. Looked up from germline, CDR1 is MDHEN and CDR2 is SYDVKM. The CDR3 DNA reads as TGTGCCAGCAGTAAAAACCAGGGAACTGAGGAAAAACTGTTTTTT. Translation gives CASSKNQGTEEKLFF.

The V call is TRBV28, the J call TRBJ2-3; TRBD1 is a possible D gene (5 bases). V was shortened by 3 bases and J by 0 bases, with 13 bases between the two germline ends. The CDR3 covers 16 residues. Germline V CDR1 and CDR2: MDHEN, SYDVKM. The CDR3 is CASSLWGQGSTDTQYF. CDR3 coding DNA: TGTGCCAGCAGTTTGTGGGGCCAGGGTAGCACAGATACGCAGTATTTT.

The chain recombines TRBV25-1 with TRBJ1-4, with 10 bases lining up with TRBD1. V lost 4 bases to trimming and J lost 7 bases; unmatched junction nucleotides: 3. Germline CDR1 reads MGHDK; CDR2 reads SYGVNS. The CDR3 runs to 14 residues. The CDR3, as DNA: TGTGCCAGCAGTGTGACAGGGGGCCTTGAAAAACTGTTTTTT. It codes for CASSVTGGLEKLFF.

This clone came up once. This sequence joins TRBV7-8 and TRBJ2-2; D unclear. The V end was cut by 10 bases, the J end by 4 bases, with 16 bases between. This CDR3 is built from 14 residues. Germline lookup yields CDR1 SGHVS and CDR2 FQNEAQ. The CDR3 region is CATGLPLVTGELFF. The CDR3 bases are TGTGCCACCGGTCTTCCCTTGGTCACCGGGGAGCTGTTTTTT.

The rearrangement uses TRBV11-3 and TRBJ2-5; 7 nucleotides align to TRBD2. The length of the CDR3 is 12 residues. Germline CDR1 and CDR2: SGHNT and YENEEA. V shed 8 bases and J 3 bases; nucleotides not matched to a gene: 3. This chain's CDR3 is CASGGDKETQYF. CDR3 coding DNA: TGTGCCAGCGGGGGGGATAAAGAGACCCAGTACTTC.

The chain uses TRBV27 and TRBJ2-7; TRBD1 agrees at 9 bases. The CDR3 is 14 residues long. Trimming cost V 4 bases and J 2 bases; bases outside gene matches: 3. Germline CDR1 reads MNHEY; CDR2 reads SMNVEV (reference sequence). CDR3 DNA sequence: TGTGCCAGCAGTTCAAACAGGGGGCCCTACGAGCAGTACTTC. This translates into CASSSNRGPYEQYF.